This is a list of T cell receptor beta chains from one sample in a study of chemoradiotherapy in HPV16-positive cancers. The table came from immunoSEQ multiplex PCR; TCRdb's copy has only in-frame clones and leaves some out. The data show some 24,000 clones, approximately 93% seen once. This sample was gathered from a patient who underwent chemoradiotherapy. The receptors originated from a human donor with HPV-associated anogenital cancer. CDR3s include the opening cysteine and the closing phenylalanine or tryptophan. The D gene is left open where the match is weak. Rows give clone size only sometimes, using once, few, many, or a class for an expanded clone.

- TRBJ2-7 - TRBV19 CASSTRVGSYEQYF TGTGCCAGTAGTACGAGGGTGGGCTCCTACGAGCAGTACTTC
once TRBJ2-7 TRBD2 TRBV7-2 CACGRAGGSYEQYF TGTGCCTGCGGTCGAGCGGGAGGCTCCTACGAGCAGTACTTC
- TRBJ2-1 - TRBV15 CATSRGAGASYNEQFF TGTGCCACCAGCAGAGGCGCAGGCGCTTCCTACAATGAGCAGTTCTTC
- TRBJ1-5 - TRBV19 CASSFLNRVSNQPQHF TGTGCCAGTAGTTTCCTTAATCGGGTTTCCAATCAGCCCCAGCATTTT
once TRBJ2-7 TRBD1 TRBV6-1 CASSAPGTGAHEQYF TGTGCCAGCAGTGCCCCCGGGACAGGTGCCCACGAGCAGTACTTC
- TRBJ2-3 TRBD1 TRBV18 CASSAARTGFGADTQYF TGTGCCAGCTCCGCAGCCCGGACAGGGTTTGGGGCAGATACGCAGTATTTT
- TRBJ2-3 - TRBV6-1 CASQWERPTDTQYF TGTGCCAGCCAGTGGGAGCGGCCCACAGATACGCAGTATTTT
- TRBJ2-2 - TRBV11-3 CASSGGGTANTGELFF TGTGCCAGCAGCGGAGGGGGGACAGCGAACACCGGGGAGCTGTTTTTT
- TRBJ1-4 - TRBV7-2 CASSPRNGAGKLFF TGTGCCAGCAGCCCAAGAAACGGGGCTGGGAAACTGTTTTTT
- TRBJ2-1 - TRBV11-1 CASSLARGLSYNEQFF TGTGCCAGCAGCTTAGCGCGGGGCCTCTCCTACAATGAGCAGTTCTTC
- TRBJ2-3 TRBD2 TRBV4-1 CASSQETSGLTDTQYF TGCGCCAGCAGCCAAGAAACTAGCGGCCTCACAGATACGCAGTATTTT
few TRBJ1-5 TRBD1 TRBV11-2 CASSFEQGSQPQHF TGTGCCAGCAGCTTTGAACAGGGGAGTCAGCCCCAGCATTTT
- TRBJ1-5 - TRBV7-8 CASSAQGDNQPQHF TGTGCCAGCAGCGCGCAGGGAGACAATCAGCCCCAGCATTTT
once TRBJ1-5 - TRBV6-1 CASSVLLHPGSNQPQHF TGTGCCAGCAGTGTACTTTTACACCCAGGGAGCAATCAGCCCCAGCATTTT
once TRBJ1-1 TRBD1 TRBV9 CASSPQGEMNTEAFF TGTGCCAGCAGCCCTCAGGGGGAAATGAACACTGAAGCTTTCTTT
- TRBJ1-5 TRBD1 TRBV7-8 CASSHRDRENQPQHF TGTGCCAGCAGCCACAGGGACAGGGAGAATCAGCCCCAGCATTTT
- TRBJ1-3 - TRBV6-5 CASSQGYGSGNTIYF TGTGCCAGCAGCCAGGGGTATGGGTCTGGAAACACCATATATTTT
- TRBJ2-5 - TRBV4-1 CASSQGPGVETQYF TGCGCCAGCAGCCAGGGGCCCGGGGTAGAGACCCAGTACTTC
- TRBJ1-2 - TRBV7-9 CASSSLDLPRYGYTF TGTGCCAGCAGCTCCTTGGACCTGCCCCGATATGGCTACACCTTC
- TRBJ1-2 - TRBV28 CASSLLQGRSGYTF TGTGCCAGCAGTTTACTGCAGGGGCGCAGTGGCTACACCTTC
- TRBJ1-5 - TRBV2 CASSVQSNQPQHF TGTGCCAGCAGTGTCCAAAGCAATCAGCCCCAGCATTTT
- TRBJ2-3 TRBD2 TRBV6-5 CASSSGLAGLTDTQYF TGTGCCAGCAGTTCGGGACTAGCGGGGCTCACAGATACGCAGTATTTT
- TRBJ1-3 - TRBV28 CASSPQLSSGNTIYF TGTGCCAGCAGTCCTCAACTAAGCTCTGGAAACACCATATATTTT
once TRBJ1-1 - TRBV5-1 CASSFSGKTEAFF TGCGCCAGCAGCTTCTCAGGGAAGACTGAAGCTTTCTTT
- TRBJ1-2 TRBD1 TRBV19 CASSRGRFIYGYTF TGTGCCAGTTCAAGGGGGCGATTCATCTACGGCTACACCTTC
- TRBJ2-7 TRBD1 TRBV10-3 CAISRDRDITYEQYF TGTGCCATCAGTCGAGACAGGGACATTACCTACGAGCAGTACTTC
- TRBJ1-6 - TRBV14 CASSQYAATLHF TGTGCCAGCAGCCAATACGCGGCTACCCTCCACTTT
- TRBJ1-5 - TRBV6-6 CASSPGVNQPQHF TGTGCCAGCAGCCCGGGGGTTAATCAGCCCCAGCATTTT
- TRBJ1-2 - TRBV4-2 CASSQDLAWEFLNTF TGTGCCAGCAGCCAAGATTTGGCCTGGGAGTTCCTCAACACCTTC
- TRBJ1-1 - TRBV5-1 CASIGPGTNTEAFF TGCGCCAGCATAGGCCCAGGAACGAACACTGAAGCTTTCTTT
- TRBJ1-2 TRBD1 TRBV28 CASSTTGEGYGYTF TGTGCCAGCAGTACGACAGGGGAGGGCTATGGCTACACCTTC
few TRBJ1-1 - TRBV2 CASSDGSGVMNTEAFF TGTGCCAGCAGTGATGGGTCAGGGGTTATGAACACTGAAGCTTTCTTT
- TRBJ2-4 TRBD2 TRBV5-4 CASSLSTSGGDIQYF TGTGCCAGCAGCTTGTCGACTAGCGGGGGGGACATTCAGTACTTC
- TRBJ2-6 - TRBV10-3 CAIRASSGANVLTF TGTGCCATCAGGGCCAGCTCTGGGGCCAACGTCCTGACTTTC
- TRBJ1-5 - TRBV2 CASRAGLEPAAAQHF TGTGCCAGCAGGGCAGGACTGGAGCCCGCGGCGGCCCAGCATTTT
- TRBJ2-3 - TRBV30 CAWTMDTGTDTQYF TGTGCCTGGACTATGGACACCGGCACAGATACGCAGTATTTT
- TRBJ2-3 - TRBV29-1 CSVTRLESTDTQYF TGCAGCGTGACCCGACTAGAGAGCACAGATACGCAGTATTTT
- TRBJ2-7 TRBD2 TRBV11-2 CASSQGLGSYEQYF TGTGCCAGCAGCCAAGGACTAGGCTCCTACGAGCAGTACTTC
- TRBJ1-5 TRBD1 TRBV10-3 CAISDPDRGPGNQPQHF TGTGCCATCAGTGACCCGGACAGGGGGCCGGGCAATCAGCCCCAGCATTTT
- TRBJ2-1 TRBD1 TRBV6-5 CASSPTDREGEQFF TGTGCCAGCAGCCCGACCGACAGGGAAGGTGAGCAGTTCTTC
- TRBJ2-5 TRBD2 TRBV27 CASSPGLAGPIQETQYF TGTGCCAGCAGTCCAGGACTAGCGGGACCTATCCAAGAGACCCAGTACTTC
- TRBJ1-3 - TRBV5-1 CASSSQGEGSTDF TGCGCCAGCAGCTCCCAGGGTGAGGGGAGTACAGATTTT